The next 30 T cell receptor beta chains were all read from a single sample in a study of T cell responses to AZD1222 COVID-19 vaccine. Measured with immunoSEQ multiplex PCR; TCRdb has only the in-frame clones, and not every one. The sample lists about 90,000 clones; about 90% were seen once. Sample: peripheral blood, taken on day 0 of MenACWY control vaccination. The receptors originated from an adult in good health.

The rearrangement joins TRBV5-8 to TRBJ2-7; the D gene is possibly TRBD2 (6 bases). CDR3 length equals 16 residues. V was trimmed by 0 bases and J by 6 bases, leaving 19 bases between them. CDR1 and CDR2 from the germline V gene are SGHTS and YDEGEE. The CDR3 nucleotides are TGTGCCAGCAGCTTGGGGGGGGTGGGACTTATCGGCGAGCAGTACTTC. It yields the protein CASSLGGVGLIGEQYF.

The V call is TRBV28, the J call TRBJ1-1; TRBD1 might be the D (6 bases). This CDR3 has 14 residues. CDR1 and CDR2 from the germline V gene are MDHEN and SYDVKM. V was shortened by 6 bases and J by 5 bases, with 16 bases between the two germline ends. CDR3 amino acids: CASSLRQGMTEAFF. CDR3 bases: TGTGCCAGCAGCTTACGGCAGGGGATGACTGAAGCTTTCTTT.

This chain joins TRBV9 and TRBJ1-4, with D uncertain. The CDR3 sequence is 14 residues long. Germline values: CDR1 SGDLS, CDR2 YYNGEE. V lost 1 base and J lost 2, with 6 bases in between. CDR3: CASSVSPTNEKLFF. Written as DNA, the CDR3 is TGTGCCAGCAGCGTATCACCTACTAATGAAAAACTGTTTTTT. Together with reference TRBV9 and TRBJ1-4, the CDR3 gives the full variable domain: DSGVTQTPKHLITATGQRVTLRCSPRSGDLSVYWYQQSLDQGLQFLIQYYNGEERAKGNILERFSAQQFPDLHSELNLSSLELGDSALYFCASSVSPTNEKLFFGSGTQLSVL.

The chain recombines TRBV24-1 with TRBJ2-5; D is unclear. V was cut by 4 bases and J by 4 bases, with 12 bases left in between. CDR3 length: 14 residues. The V gene's germline CDR1 is KGHDR and CDR2 SFDVKD. The CDR3, as DNA: TGTGCCACCAGTGACGACACTGGGGTAGAGACCCAGTACTTC. Residues: CATSDDTGVETQYF.

The CDR3 loop reads CASSLRDLYRDTQYF. CDR3 sequence (DNA): TGTGCCAGCAGCCTCCGGGACCTATATCGAGATACGCAGTATTTT. J is TRBJ2-3 and V is TRBV27; D possibly uses TRBD1 or TRBD2 (5 bases each). Trimming cost V 6 bases and J 5 bases, with 18 bases left between them. CDR1 is MNHEY, CDR2 SMNVEV, per germline (reference sequence). The CDR3 loop spans 15 amino acids.

This clone was seen a handful of times. The genes are TRBV19 and TRBJ2-7; D remains unclear. The CDR3 extends over 11 amino acids. The V end lost 5 bases, the J end lost 4 bases, and 6 bases lay between the germline ends. The germline V gene has CDR1 LNHDA and CDR2 SQIVND (reference sequence). The CDR3 protein is CASSVGYEQYF. CDR3 sequence (DNA): TGTGCCAGTAGTGTGGGTTACGAGCAGTACTTC.

Points on this clone: Other DNA variants within this sample encode the same CDR3. The gene calls are TRBV5-1 and TRBJ1-1; 9 bases line up with TRBD1. The germline V gene encodes CDR1 SGHRS and CDR2 YFSETQ. The V segment lost 4 bases and the J segment 0 bases; nucleotides outside the gene matches: 4. This CDR3 region has 15 residues. CDR3 sequence: CASSLGQGMNTEAFF. CDR3 DNA: TGCGCCAGCAGCCTGGGACAGGGCATGAACACTGAAGCTTTCTTT.

The genes are TRBV18 and TRBJ2-2; D call uncertain. The V end was cut by 3 bases, the J end by 1 base, with 3 bases between. This CDR3 is 13 amino acids long. Looked up from germline, CDR1 is KGHSH and CDR2 is LQKENI. The CDR3 sequence is CASSPLNTGELFF. DNA for the CDR3: TGTGCCAGCTCACCTTTGAACACCGGGGAGCTGTTTTTT.

This chain connects TRBV6-5 to TRBJ1-2, with a possible D match to TRBD1 (6 bases). The CDR3 has 14 amino acids. Germline-derived CDR1 and CDR2 are MNHEY and SVGAGI. V lost 6 bases, J lost 4 bases, and 15 bases lay in between. CDR3 nucleotides: TGTGCCAGCAGACCAAACAGGGTATCCTATGGCTACACCTTC. Residues: CASRPNRVSYGYTF.

The V call is TRBV5-1, the J call TRBJ2-1, with 10 bases aligning to TRBD2. Germline CDR1 and CDR2: SGHRS and YFSETQ. V was clipped by 4 bases and J by 3 bases; unmatched bases: 4. This CDR3 region has 15 residues. Here the CDR3 reads CASSNGLADYNEQFF. The DNA for the CDR3 is TGCGCCAGCAGCAACGGACTAGCGGACTACAATGAGCAGTTCTTC.

The chain has TRBV28 and TRBJ1-5, with no clear D. The CDR3 extends over 14 amino acids. With 6 bases removed from V and 5 bases from J, the gap between germline ends came to 14 bases. The germline gives CDR1 MDHEN, CDR2 SYDVKM. CDR3 nucleotides: TGTGCCAGCAGCCAAGGACCGGGCCATCAGCCCCAGCATTTT. Its translation: CASSQGPGHQPQHF.

The rearrangement uses TRBV5-1 and TRBJ2-5, with no clear D. CDR3 length: 14 amino acids. V gave up 2 bases and J gave up 0 bases, with 8 bases separating them. CDR1 SGHRS and CDR2 YFSETQ come from the germline V gene. The CDR3 coding sequence is TGCGCCAGCAGCTTTTCGGGCTACCAAGAGACCCAGTACTTC. Translation gives CASSFSGYQETQYF.

The chain carries TRBV3-1 (or the pseudogene TRBV3-2) and TRBJ1-1; D possibly corresponds to TRBD1 (5 bases). Germline V gives CDR1 LGHDT, CDR2 YNNKEL (reference sequence). V was clipped by 3 bases and J by 11 bases, with 16 bases between them. The CDR3 extends over 13 amino acids. The CDR3 sequence is CASSHSAEGNAFF. CDR3 bases: TGTGCCAGCAGCCATTCGGCAGAGGGGAACGCTTTCTTT.

The chain combines TRBV7-3 with TRBJ2-5; a possible D gene is TRBD1 (6 bases). CDR3 length equals 13 residues. V was shortened by 5 bases and J by 5 bases, with 12 bases between the two germline ends. Germline-derived CDR1 and CDR2 are SGHTA and FQGTGA. The CDR3 is CASSQVGAETQYF. The CDR3 nucleotides read TGTGCCAGCAGCCAAGTGGGGGCTGAGACCCAGTACTTC.

The V call is TRBV5-1, the J call TRBJ2-7, with a weak D call TRBD1 (6 bases). CDR3 size: 13 residues. The germline V gene encodes CDR1 SGHRS and CDR2 YFSETQ. Trimming took off 2 bases at V and 3 bases at J, with 9 bases between the two ends. Here the CDR3 reads CASSFGQNYEQYF. The CDR3 DNA sequence: TGCGCCAGCAGCTTCGGACAGAACTACGAGCAGTACTTC.

This sequence joins TRBV5-1 and TRBJ2-2, with 10 bases aligning to TRBD2. V was pared by 1 base and J by 5 bases, with 5 bases of the junction left unmatched. The germline V gene encodes CDR1 SGHRS and CDR2 YFSETQ. This CDR3 contains 16 residues. CDR3 protein: CASSLPGLARTGELFF. The CDR3 region has the DNA TGCGCCAGCAGCTTGCCGGGACTAGCGAGGACCGGGGAGCTGTTTTTT.

The rearrangement links TRBV4-3 to TRBJ2-7, with D possibly TRBD1 on 6 matching bases. The length of the CDR3 is 16 residues. V gave up 0 bases and J gave up 3 bases, with 15 bases separating them. Germline V gene data show CDR1 as LGHNA and CDR2 as YSLEER. CDR3 sequence (DNA): TGCGCCAGCAGCCAAGATCCAGGGGCCCCCTTCTACGAGCAGTACTTC. It codes for CASSQDPGAPFYEQYF.

V and J are TRBV27 and TRBJ1-1; 7 bases match TRBD1. Germline CDR1 reads MNHEY; CDR2 reads SMNVEV (reference sequence). J lost 5 bases, V lost 6 bases, and 0 bases had no gene match. The CDR3 sequence is 11 residues long. Here the CDR3 reads CASSRGTEAFF. The CDR3 region has the DNA TGTGCCAGCAGCAGGGGGACTGAAGCTTTCTTT.

This clone was picked up one time. J is TRBJ2-1 and V is TRBV19, with D hard to call. Germline loops: CDR1 LNHDA, CDR2 SQIVND (reference sequence). This CDR3 has 15 amino acids. The V end was cut by 3 bases, the J end by 8 bases, with 17 bases between. CDR3 nucleotides: TGTGCCAGTAGTATCGGCAGGTCCCCCAGCTATGAGCAGTTCTTC. Translation gives CASSIGRSPSYEQFF. Full variable domain (rest looked up from reference TRBV19 and TRBJ2-1): DGGITQSPKYLFRKEGQNVTLSCEQNLNHDAMYWYRQDPGQGLRLIYYSQIVNDFQKGDIAEGYSVSREKKESFPLTVTSAQKNPTAFYLCASSIGRSPSYEQFFGPGTRLTVL.

The chain joins TRBV6-1 to TRBJ1-3, with no clear D. The CDR3 contains 15 residues. Germline CDR1 and CDR2: MNHNS and SASEGT. The V gene lost 0 bases and the J gene lost 2 bases, with 8 bases spanning the gap. The CDR3, as DNA: TGTGCCAGCAGTGAAGCCCCACAACCTGGAAACACCATATATTTT. This codes for CASSEAPQPGNTIYF.

This chain uses TRBV7-3 with TRBJ2-1; 8 bases align to TRBD2. This CDR3 spans 16 amino acids. J lost 7 bases, V lost 1 base, and 9 bases had no gene match. Looked up from germline, CDR1 is SGHTA and CDR2 is FQGTGA. The CDR3 here is CASSLRGSGGRNEQFF. Written as DNA, the CDR3 is TGTGCCAGCAGCTTAAGAGGGTCGGGAGGGCGGAATGAGCAGTTCTTC. The full variable domain, rest sourced from reference TRBV7-3 and TRBJ2-1, is GAGVSQTPSNKVTEKGKYVELRCDPISGHTALYWYRQSLGQGPEFLIYFQGTGAADDSGLPNDRFFAVRPEGSVSTLKIQRTERGDSAVYLCASSLRGSGGRNEQFFGPGTRLTVL.

As for this clone: This specimen includes other DNA sequences encoding the same CDR3. J is TRBJ1-5 and V is TRBV6-2 or TRBV6-3; 11 bases are shared with TRBD1. The CDR3 has 14 residues. Germline CDR1 is MNHEY and CDR2 is SVGEGT. V gave up 6 bases and J gave up 7 bases; unmatched junction bases: 5. CDR3 region: CASSWTGGLQPQHF. The DNA for the CDR3 is TGTGCCAGCAGCTGGACAGGGGGCCTGCAGCCCCAGCATTTT.

The J gene is TRBJ2-7, the V gene TRBV27; 8 bases fit TRBD1. Germline-derived CDR1 and CDR2 are MNHEY and SMNVEV (reference sequence). The CDR3 consists of 14 residues. V was pared by 6 bases and J by 0 bases, with 4 bases of the junction left unmatched. The CDR3 here is CASRGTGSSYEQYF. The CDR3 DNA is TGTGCCAGCAGGGGGACAGGAAGCTCCTACGAGCAGTACTTC.

The chain uses TRBV16 and TRBJ1-4; possibly TRBD1 for D (5 bases). CDR3 length: 15 residues. The V and J ends lost 7 bases and 8 bases respectively, with 20 bases between them. CDR1 KGHSY and CDR2 FQNENV come from the germline V gene. CDR3 loop: CASTPSGIRGEKLFF. The CDR3 DNA sequence: TGTGCCAGCACCCCGTCCGGGATACGGGGGGAAAAACTGTTTTTT.

This clone was found once. The chain is built from TRBV28 and TRBJ1-3, with 9 bases aligning to TRBD1. CDR1 is MDHEN, CDR2 SYDVKM, per germline. J gave up 5 bases and V 3 bases, and 2 bases lay outside the gene matches. The CDR3 is 14 residues long. In nucleotides, the CDR3 is TGTGCCAGCAGTTTGGGACAGGGAAGAAACACCATATATTTT. Its translation: CASSLGQGRNTIYF.

The chain links TRBV11-1 to TRBJ1-1, with D unclear. This CDR3 region has 13 residues. The V end lost 9 bases, the J end lost 0 bases, and 11 bases lay between the germline ends. CDR1 and CDR2 from the germline V gene are SGHAT and FQDESV (reference sequence). In DNA form, the CDR3 reads TGTGCCAGTACAGCCTTTATGAACACTGAAGCTTTCTTT. Translating it yields CASTAFMNTEAFF.

The chain has TRBV12-3 or TRBV12-4 and TRBJ1-6; possible D gene TRBD1, 6 bases. Trimming cost V 6 bases and J 12 bases, with 12 bases left between them. The length of the CDR3 is 12 residues. CDR3 nucleotide sequence: TGTGCCAGCAGGGATTGGGGGCTACCCCTCCACTTT. Amino acid sequence: CASRDWGLPLHF.

The V and J genes are TRBV7-2 and TRBJ2-5; the D is unclear. Trimming took off 3 bases at V and 5 bases at J, with 13 bases between the two ends. In germline, CDR1 is SGHTA, CDR2 FQGNSA. CDR3 length equals 14 residues. The DNA for the CDR3 is TGTGCCAGCAGCTTTGGTGCCGGGTGGGAGACCCAGTACTTC. It specifies CASSFGAGWETQYF.

The gene calls are TRBV19 and TRBJ2-7; 10 nucleotides agree with TRBD1. Losses at the gene ends were 3 bases for V and 5 bases for J; bases not matched to a gene: 1. CDR1 is LNHDA and CDR2 is SQIVND in the germline V gene (reference sequence). The CDR3 sequence is 13 residues long. In nucleotides, the CDR3 is TGTGCCAGTAGTATGACAGGGGGCGACGAGCAGTACTTC. Encoded protein: CASSMTGGDEQYF.

The count of this clone is one. The chain recombines TRBV2 with TRBJ1-1; D gene ambiguous. Germline V gene lookup returns CDR1 SNHLY and CDR2 FYNNEI. The CDR3 has 13 residues. The ends were cut back, 7 bases at V and 1 base at J, with 10 bases in the middle. The DNA of the CDR3 is TGTGCCAGCATCTTCGATCCGAACACTGAAGCTTTCTTT. Encoded protein: CASIFDPNTEAFF.